The 32 T cell receptor beta chains below were found in one sample sequenced in a study of shared T cell receptors in the human thymus. The method was immunoSEQ multiplex PCR; TCRdb's version includes in-frame clones alone and lacks a portion of them. This table has about 660,000 clones, 70% to 90% appearing once. The data also belong to a second study, concerning human thymus T cells.

Sequences were obtained from thymocytes. The receptors stem from a boy under two years old with a congenital heart defect.

The V call is TRBV9, the J call TRBJ2-1; the D gene is possibly TRBD2 (6 bases). Per the germline V gene, CDR1 is SGDLS and CDR2 is YYNGEE. This CDR3 is built from 16 residues. Deletions cut 5 bases from V and 6 bases from J, with 21 bases between. In DNA, the CDR3 is TGTGCCAGCAGTCCCGTAAGGGGACTGAGTTTCAATGAGCAGTTCTTC. The encoded protein is CASSPVRGLSFNEQFF.

The V gene is TRBV16, the J gene TRBJ1-1; possibly TRBD1 for D (5 bases). The V end was cut by 5 bases, the J end by 1 base, with 17 bases between. The CDR3 runs 16 residues. CDR1 is KGHSY and CDR2 is FQNENV in the germline V gene. CDR3 coding DNA: TGTGCCAGCAGCTTACGAGACAGAAGGGGGAACACTGAAGCTTTCTTT. It yields the protein CASSLRDRRGNTEAFF.

As regards this clone: The germline gene is not matched at one end of the junction; a read error may be the cause. The CDR3 DNA reads as TGTGCCAGCAGCTTAAACAATGAAGCTTTCTTT. Protein: CASSLNNEAFF. V usage is TRBV7-2 and J usage is TRBJ1-1, with D uncertain. The germline gives CDR1 SGHTA, CDR2 FQGNSA. The length of the CDR3 is 11 residues.

The chain carries TRBV28 and TRBJ1-5; a weak D match, TRBD1 (6 bases). V was clipped by 3 bases and J by 6 bases, with 21 bases between them. Germline-derived CDR1 and CDR2 are MDHEN and SYDVKM. The length of the CDR3 is 17 residues. The CDR3 region has the DNA TGTGCCAGCAGTTTTGAGGGGTACAGGGAAAAAGTTCAGCCCCAGCATTTT. Protein sequence: CASSFEGYREKVQPQHF.

The chain has TRBV6-1 and TRBJ2-5, with 9 bases lining up with TRBD2. In germline, CDR1 is MNHNS, CDR2 SASEGT. Trimming removed 3 bases from V and 4 bases from J; junction bases left unmatched: 6. The CDR3 is 15 amino acids. The CDR3, as DNA: TGTGCCAGCAGTGATACTAGCGGGTGGGGAGAGACCCAGTACTTC. Protein: CASSDTSGWGETQYF.

This clone was found once. This chain links TRBV28 with TRBJ1-4; 9 positions agree with TRBD1. The CDR3 loop spans 15 amino acids. Germline-derived CDR1 and CDR2 are MDHEN and SYDVKM. Trimming removed 5 bases from V and 8 bases from J; junction bases left unmatched: 9. CDR3 sequence reads: CASSAPGTGPEKLFF. As DNA, the CDR3 is TGTGCCAGCAGTGCCCCCGGGACAGGGCCCGAAAAACTGTTTTTT.

The rearrangement uses TRBV4-3 and TRBJ2-6; 7 bases fit TRBD1. This CDR3 contains 18 residues. The V and J ends lost 0 bases and 2 bases, in that order; junction bases with no gene match: 7. Germline V gene data show CDR1 as LGHNA and CDR2 as YSLEER. CDR3 nucleotides: TGCGCCAGCAGCCAAGACAGCAGGGGGAACCCTGGGGCCAACGTCCTGACTTTC. Translation: CASSQDSRGNPGANVLTF.

The chain uses TRBV9 and TRBJ2-3, with 11 nucleotides matching TRBD2. The CDR3 spans 17 residues. Per the germline V gene, CDR1 is SGDLS and CDR2 is YYNGEE. Trimming removed 4 bases from V and 0 bases from J; junction bases left unmatched: 7. This CDR3 reads CASSTQTSGDSTDTQYF. The CDR3 DNA reads as TGTGCCAGCAGCACCCAGACTAGCGGGGATAGCACAGATACGCAGTATTTT.

The chain joins TRBV28 to TRBJ2-5, with 9 positions matching TRBD1. Looked up from germline, CDR1 is MDHEN and CDR2 is SYDVKM. CDR3 length: 15 residues. J lost 1 base, V lost 3 bases, and 3 bases had no gene match. CDR3: CASSFTGGPQETQYF. The CDR3, as DNA: TGTGCCAGCAGTTTTACAGGGGGCCCCCAAGAGACCCAGTACTTC.

This clone appeared a single time. This CDR3 is CASRDRADGDTQYF. CDR3 coding DNA: TGCGCCAGCAGGGACAGAGCCGACGGAGATACGCAGTATTTT. The V gene is TRBV4-3, the J gene TRBJ2-3; possibly TRBD1 for D (6 bases). The V gene lost 6 bases and the J gene lost 5 bases, with 15 bases spanning the gap. This CDR3 has 14 residues. Germline V gene data show CDR1 as LGHNA and CDR2 as YSLEER.

V gene TRBV10-3 combines with J gene TRBJ1-3, with 9 bases fitting TRBD1. CDR3 length: 12 amino acids. Germline CDR1 and CDR2: ENHRY and SYGVKD. V lost 7 bases and J lost 8; bases outside the gene matches: 3. The CDR3 DNA follows: TGTGCCATCAAACAGGGGGCAGACACCATATATTTT. Amino acids: CAIKQGADTIYF.

This chain uses TRBV7-6 with TRBJ2-5; D might be TRBD1 (5 bases). The CDR3 is 14 amino acids. Germline assignment: CDR1 SGHVS and CDR2 FNYEAQ. V was clipped by 3 bases and J by 2 bases, with 10 bases between them. CDR3 in DNA: TGTGCCAGCAGCTTCCGACAGACACAAGAGACCCAGTACTTC. It specifies CASSFRQTQETQYF.

The CDR3 region is CASSFSPKTGDWLGRGNTEAFF. DNA of the CDR3: TGTGCCAGCAGTTTTAGTCCGAAGACAGGGGACTGGTTAGGGAGGGGGAACACTGAAGCTTTCTTT. The chain employs TRBV28 and TRBJ1-1; 8 bases match TRBD1. Germline loops: CDR1 MDHEN, CDR2 SYDVKM. The CDR3 covers 22 residues. The junction had 25 bases not matched to a gene; V was cut back by 3 bases and J by 1 base.

The chain joins TRBV7-3 to TRBJ2-7; tentatively, D is TRBD1 (5 bases). The germline CDR1 and CDR2 sequences are SGHTA and FQGTGA. V gave up 5 bases and J gave up 3 bases, with 20 bases separating them. The CDR3 has 16 amino acids. The CDR3 bases are TGTGCCAGCAGCCCTACCCACCAGACAGAGATCTACGAGCAGTACTTC. The encoded protein is CASSPTHQTEIYEQYF.

The gene calls are TRBV28 and TRBJ1-1; 7 nucleotides agree with TRBD1. This CDR3 contains 14 residues. Unmatched junction bases numbered 3, after V lost 4 bases and J lost 1 base. Per germline, CDR1 MDHEN and CDR2 SYDVKM. CDR3 in amino acids: CASSYRGTNTEAFF. The CDR3 bases are TGTGCCAGCAGTTACAGGGGAACGAACACTGAAGCTTTCTTT.

The CDR3 nucleotides read TGTGCCAGCAGCCCGACAGGGGATCATCAGCCCCAGCATTTT. Translating it yields CASSPTGDHQPQHF. The rearrangement uses TRBV28 and TRBJ1-5; 8 bases map to TRBD1. This CDR3 has 14 residues. In germline, CDR1 is MDHEN, CDR2 SYDVKM. The trim removed 6 bases at V and 5 bases at J, leaving 6 bases unmatched.

The chain combines TRBV27 with TRBJ2-1, with 7 nucleotides matching TRBD1. Trimming cost V 5 bases and J 8 bases; bases outside gene matches: 15. The CDR3 sequence is 16 residues long. The V gene's germline CDR1 is MNHEY and CDR2 SMNVEV (reference sequence). DNA for the CDR3: TGTGCCAGCAGTCCACTACAGGGGACGTATAACGATGAGCAGTTCTTC. Residues: CASSPLQGTYNDEQFF.

The chain recombines TRBV11-1 with TRBJ2-2; possible D gene TRBD2, 6 bases. V lost 6 bases and J 2 bases, leaving 22 bases between the germline ends. This CDR3 is 18 amino acids long. Germline V gives CDR1 SGHAT, CDR2 FQDESV (reference sequence). As DNA, the CDR3 is TGTGCCAGCAGTCCGGCCCAGGGTTGGGGGGAAAACACCGGGGAGCTGTTTTTT. Translated, it gives CASSPAQGWGENTGELFF.

V gene TRBV6-1 combines with J gene TRBJ2-7, with D unclear. The germline V gene has CDR1 MNHNS and CDR2 SASEGT. Trimming took 3 bases from V and 4 from J, leaving 10 bases between them. This CDR3 is built from 13 residues. The CDR3 is CASSDHREYEQYF. In DNA, the CDR3 is TGTGCCAGCAGTGATCACAGAGAGTACGAGCAGTACTTC.

The V and J genes are TRBV6-5 and TRBJ2-1; 7 bases fit TRBD2. This CDR3 comprises 15 residues. CDR1 and CDR2 from the germline V gene are MNHEY and SVGAGI. Losses at the gene ends were 6 bases for V and 8 bases for J; bases not matched to a gene: 13. CDR3 residues: CASRYLGGTQHEQFF. CDR3 in DNA: TGTGCCAGCAGGTACCTGGGGGGGACTCAACATGAGCAGTTCTTC.

The chain carries TRBV6-6 and TRBJ2-5, with D tentatively TRBD1 (6 bases). Germline CDR1 and CDR2: MNHNY and SVGAGI (reference sequence). The length of the CDR3 is 14 residues. V shed 0 bases and J shed 5 bases, with 10 bases lying between them. CDR3 in DNA: TGTGCCAGCAGTTACTCGAGGGGGTGGGAGACCCAGTACTTC. This encodes CASSYSRGWETQYF.

This sequence joins TRBV11-3 and TRBJ1-1; D is unresolved. The CDR3 spans 13 residues. V lost 3 bases to trimming and J lost 1 base, with 6 bases between them. Germline loops: CDR1 SGHNT, CDR2 YENEEA. The CDR3 region is CASSFMRNTEAFF. The DNA of the CDR3 is TGTGCCAGCAGCTTTATGAGGAACACTGAAGCTTTCTTT.

J is TRBJ1-5 and V is TRBV4-1, with D maybe TRBD1 (5 bases). Germline V gene sequence: CDR1 MGHRA, CDR2 YSYEKL. The CDR3 extends over 15 amino acids. The ends were cut back, 4 bases at V and 0 bases at J, with 10 bases in the middle. The CDR3 DNA follows: TGCGCCAGCAGCCCGACAGTTTATAGCAATCAGCCCCAGCATTTT. This gives the protein CASSPTVYSNQPQHF.

V usage is TRBV6-5 and J usage is TRBJ2-5; perhaps TRBD1 as D (5 bases). The CDR3 length is 13 residues. The germline V gene has CDR1 MNHEY and CDR2 SVGAGI. V was clipped by 8 bases and J by 4 bases, with 14 bases between them. In DNA, the CDR3 is TGTGCCAGCCTTCGGTTGGGGCGAGAGACCCAGTACTTC. It yields the protein CASLRLGRETQYF.

This clone turned up a few times. The V gene is TRBV2, the J gene TRBJ2-6; 7 nucleotides line up with TRBD2. Germline assignment: CDR1 SNHLY and CDR2 FYNNEI. The V and J ends lost 5 bases and 0 bases, in that order; junction bases with no gene match: 16. This CDR3 is 20 amino acids long. The chain's CDR3 is CASSFAVGGERCSGANVLTF. For the CDR3, the DNA is TGTGCCAGCAGTTTCGCCGTTGGGGGGGAAAGGTGCTCTGGGGCCAACGTCCTGACTTTC.

The chain combines TRBV28 with TRBJ1-1; the D gene is possibly TRBD1 (5 bases). The CDR3 is 14 amino acids. Between the trimmed V and J ends, which lost 6 bases and 1 base, there was a span of 12 bases. Germline V gives CDR1 MDHEN, CDR2 SYDVKM. This CDR3 is CASREGQTNTEAFF. DNA for the CDR3: TGTGCCAGCAGGGAGGGGCAGACGAACACTGAAGCTTTCTTT.

The chain joins TRBV5-1 to TRBJ2-7, with a tentative D call TRBD1 (6 bases). The germline CDR1 and CDR2 sequences are SGHRS and YFSETQ. The germline V and J ends were trimmed by 0 bases and 0 bases, with 10 bases remaining between them. The CDR3 is 15 amino acids. The CDR3 spells CASSLAGTPSYEQYF. The CDR3 DNA sequence: TGCGCCAGCAGCTTGGCCGGGACACCCTCCTACGAGCAGTACTTC.

This chain links TRBV30 with TRBJ2-1; TRBD2 might be the D (5 bases). CDR1 is GTSNPN and CDR2 is SVGIG in the germline V gene (reference sequence). Trimming took 5 bases from V and 12 from J, leaving 11 bases between them. The CDR3 covers 10 residues. CDR3 in amino acids: CAWSGIAQFF. CDR3 in DNA: TGTGCCTGGTCCGGGATTGCGCAGTTCTTC.

V usage is TRBV19 and J usage is TRBJ1-2; no definite D call. V was cut by 3 bases and J by 8 bases, with 16 bases left in between. The CDR3 contains 14 residues. In germline, CDR1 is LNHDA, CDR2 SQIVND (reference sequence). The chain's CDR3 is CASSILAAAGGYTF. CDR3 DNA sequence: TGTGCCAGTAGTATCTTGGCCGCGGCCGGGGGCTACACCTTC.

This rearrangement joins TRBV5-1 to TRBJ2-3; 8 positions agree with TRBD2. The junction had 0 bases not matched to a gene; V was cut back by 2 bases and J by 1 base. The CDR3 consists of 14 residues. Germline V gives CDR1 SGHRS, CDR2 YFSETQ. The CDR3 loop reads CASSFGGGTDTQYF. For the CDR3, the DNA is TGCGCCAGCAGCTTCGGGGGGGGCACAGATACGCAGTATTTT. The full variable domain, in which reference TRBV5-1 and TRBJ2-3 provide the parts outside the CDR3, is KAGVTQTPRYLIKTRGQQVTLSCSPISGHRSVSWYQQTPGQGLQFLFEYFSETQRNKGNFPGRFSGRQFSNSRSEMNVSTLELGDSALYLCASSFGGGTDTQYFGPGTRLTVL.

The chain links TRBV28 to TRBJ1-1, with 7 positions matching TRBD1. Germline CDR1 reads MDHEN; CDR2 reads SYDVKM. V gave up 11 bases and J gave up 6 bases; unmatched junction bases: 12. The CDR3 extends over 13 amino acids. The CDR3 protein is CASANRTGPEAFF. CDR3 bases: TGTGCCTCAGCAAACAGGACAGGCCCTGAAGCTTTCTTT.

This chain connects TRBV18 to TRBJ1-2; D is uncertain. Trimming took 3 bases from V and 7 from J, leaving 6 bases between them. The CDR3 has 11 amino acids. The V gene's germline CDR1 is KGHSH and CDR2 LQKENI. Here the CDR3 reads CASSPGSGYTF. CDR3 coding DNA: TGTGCCAGCTCACCTGGGAGTGGCTACACCTTC.